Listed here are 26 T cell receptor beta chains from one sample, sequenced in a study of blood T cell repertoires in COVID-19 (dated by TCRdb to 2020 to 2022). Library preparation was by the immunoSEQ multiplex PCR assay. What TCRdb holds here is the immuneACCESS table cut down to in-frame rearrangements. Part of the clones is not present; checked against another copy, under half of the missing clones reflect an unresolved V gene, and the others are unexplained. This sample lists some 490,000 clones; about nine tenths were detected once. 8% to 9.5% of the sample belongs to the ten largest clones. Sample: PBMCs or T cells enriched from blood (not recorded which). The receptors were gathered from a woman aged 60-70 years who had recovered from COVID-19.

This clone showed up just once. This chain's CDR3 is CAISTPGVSYNEQFF. CDR3 coding DNA: TGTGCCATCAGCACGCCGGGGGTCTCCTACAATGAGCAGTTCTTC. The V and J genes are TRBV10-3 and TRBJ2-1, with D perhaps matching TRBD2 (6 bases). V lost 6 bases and J lost 0, with 12 bases in between. Germline V gives CDR1 ENHRY, CDR2 SYGVKD. The CDR3 spans 15 residues.

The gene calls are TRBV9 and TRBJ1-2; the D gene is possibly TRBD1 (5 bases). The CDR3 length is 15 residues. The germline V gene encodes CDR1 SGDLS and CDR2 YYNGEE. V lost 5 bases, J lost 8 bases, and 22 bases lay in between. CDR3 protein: CASRRGGPGVGGYTF. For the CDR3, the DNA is TGTGCCAGCAGGAGGGGAGGGCCTGGAGTAGGGGGCTACACCTTC.

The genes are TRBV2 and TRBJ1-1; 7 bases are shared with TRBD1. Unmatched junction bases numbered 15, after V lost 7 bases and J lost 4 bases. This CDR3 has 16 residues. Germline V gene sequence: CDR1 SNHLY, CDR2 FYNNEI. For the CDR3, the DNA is TGTGCCAGCAATCCAGGGGGAGTAGGGGGTAGCACTGAAGCTTTCTTT. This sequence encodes CASNPGGVGGSTEAFF.

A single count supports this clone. The CDR3 is CASSFGGLGNEKLFF. In DNA form, the CDR3 reads TGTGCCAGCAGCTTCGGGGGGCTTGGTAATGAAAAACTGTTTTTT. The V call is TRBV7-2, the J call TRBJ1-4; D possibly corresponds to TRBD1 (6 bases). The germline V and J ends were trimmed by 3 bases and 4 bases, with 12 bases remaining between them. There are 15 residues in the CDR3. Germline V gene data show CDR1 as SGHTA and CDR2 as FQGNSA.

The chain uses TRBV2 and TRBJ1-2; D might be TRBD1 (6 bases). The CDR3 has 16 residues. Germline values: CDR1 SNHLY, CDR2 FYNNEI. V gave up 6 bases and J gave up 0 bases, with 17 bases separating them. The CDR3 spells CASSRGQLLPNYGYTF. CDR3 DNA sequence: TGTGCCAGCAGCAGAGGACAGCTTCTCCCTAACTATGGCTACACCTTC.

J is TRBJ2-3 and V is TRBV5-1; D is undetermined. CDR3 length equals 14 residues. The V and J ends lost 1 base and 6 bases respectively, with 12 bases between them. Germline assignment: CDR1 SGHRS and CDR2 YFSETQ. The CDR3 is CASSLSLGVDTQYF. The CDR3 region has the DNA TGCGCCAGCAGCTTGTCCCTAGGTGTGGATACGCAGTATTTT.

CDR3 DNA sequence: TGTGCCAGCAGTCCCCGCCCAGGGGGAACAGATACGCAGTATTTT. Residues: CASSPRPGGTDTQYF. V usage is TRBV2 and J usage is TRBJ2-3; 7 bases align to TRBD1. CDR3 length: 15 residues. CDR1 and CDR2 (germline): SNHLY, FYNNEI. V lost 5 bases, J lost 3 bases, and 8 bases stayed unmatched.

The CDR3 DNA follows: TGTGCCAGCAGCTTAGATCAGGGCTATGGCTACACCTTC. Its protein is CASSLDQGYGYTF. The chain employs TRBV11-2 and TRBJ1-2; D is perhaps TRBD1 (5 bases). Deletions cut 0 bases from V and 4 bases from J, with 6 bases between. The germline CDR1 and CDR2 sequences are SGHAT and FQNNGV. This CDR3 region has 13 residues.

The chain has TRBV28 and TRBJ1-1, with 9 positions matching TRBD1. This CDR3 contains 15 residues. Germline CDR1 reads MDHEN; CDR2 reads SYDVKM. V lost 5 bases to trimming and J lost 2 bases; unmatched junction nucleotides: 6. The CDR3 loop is CASSPRGQGNTEAFF. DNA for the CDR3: TGTGCCAGCAGTCCCCGGGGACAGGGCAACACTGAAGCTTTCTTT.

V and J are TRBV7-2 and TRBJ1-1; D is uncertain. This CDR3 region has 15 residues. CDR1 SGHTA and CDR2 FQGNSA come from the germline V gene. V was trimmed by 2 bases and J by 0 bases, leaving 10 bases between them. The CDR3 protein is CASSLFPQMNTEAFF. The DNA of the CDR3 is TGTGCCAGCAGCTTATTCCCGCAGATGAACACTGAAGCTTTCTTT. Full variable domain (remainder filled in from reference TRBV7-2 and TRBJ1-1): GAGVSQSPSNKVTEKGKDVELRCDPISGHTALYWYRQSLGQGLEFLIYFQGNSAPDKSGLPSDRFSAERTGGSVSTLTIQRTQQEDSAVYLCASSLFPQMNTEAFFGQGTRLTVV.

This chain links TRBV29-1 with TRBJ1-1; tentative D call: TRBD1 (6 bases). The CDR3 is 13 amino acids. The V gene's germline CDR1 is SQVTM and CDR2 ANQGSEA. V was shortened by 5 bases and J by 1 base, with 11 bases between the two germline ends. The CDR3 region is CSVRTGTNTEAFF. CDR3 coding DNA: TGCAGCGTTAGAACAGGGACGAACACTGAAGCTTTCTTT.

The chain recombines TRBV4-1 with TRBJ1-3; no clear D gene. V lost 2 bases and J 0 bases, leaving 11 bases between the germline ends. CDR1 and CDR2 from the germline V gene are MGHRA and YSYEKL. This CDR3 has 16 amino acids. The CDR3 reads CASSQIPVSSGNTIYF. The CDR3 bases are TGCGCCAGCAGCCAAATTCCGGTGAGCTCTGGAAACACCATATATTTT.

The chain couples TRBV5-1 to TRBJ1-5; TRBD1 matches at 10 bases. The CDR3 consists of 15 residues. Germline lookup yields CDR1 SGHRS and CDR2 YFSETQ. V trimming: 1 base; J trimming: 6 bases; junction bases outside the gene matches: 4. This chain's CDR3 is CASSLTTGGGQPQHF. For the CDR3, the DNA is TGCGCCAGCAGCTTGACGACAGGGGGCGGTCAGCCCCAGCATTTT.

The CDR3 here is CASSQFPHTGVKDGYTF. The CDR3 DNA reads as TGCGCCAGCAGTCAATTTCCCCATACAGGGGTTAAGGATGGCTACACCTTC. The chain combines TRBV23-1 with TRBJ1-2, with 7 bases that match TRBD1. Being an ORF, TRBV23-1 has a function that is uncertain. This CDR3 region has 17 residues. V dropped 1 base and J dropped 6; count of bases not matched to a gene: 14.

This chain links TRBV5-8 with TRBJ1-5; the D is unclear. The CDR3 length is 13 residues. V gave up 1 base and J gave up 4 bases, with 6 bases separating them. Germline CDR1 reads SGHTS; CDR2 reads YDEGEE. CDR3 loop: CASSLRRNQPQHF. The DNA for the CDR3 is TGTGCCAGCAGCTTGAGGAGGAATCAGCCCCAGCATTTT.

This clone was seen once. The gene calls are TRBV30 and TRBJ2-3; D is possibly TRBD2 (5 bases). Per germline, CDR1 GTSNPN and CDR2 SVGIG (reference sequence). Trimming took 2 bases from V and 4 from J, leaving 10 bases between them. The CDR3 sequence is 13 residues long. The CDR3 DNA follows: TGTGCCTGGAGTAGGGAGCTAGCAGATACGCAGTATTTT. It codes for CAWSRELADTQYF.

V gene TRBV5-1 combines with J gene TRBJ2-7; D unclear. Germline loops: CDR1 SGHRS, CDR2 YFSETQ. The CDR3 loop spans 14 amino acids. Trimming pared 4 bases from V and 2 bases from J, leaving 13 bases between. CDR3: CASSLFFPPYEQYF. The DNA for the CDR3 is TGCGCCAGCAGCCTTTTTTTCCCCCCCTACGAGCAGTACTTC.

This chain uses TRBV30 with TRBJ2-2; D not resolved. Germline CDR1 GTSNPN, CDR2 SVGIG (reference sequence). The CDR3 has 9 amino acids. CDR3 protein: CVTAGELFF. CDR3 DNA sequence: TGTGTTACGGCCGGGGAGCTGTTTTTT.

The CDR3 here is CASSLLGAQYF. The CDR3 DNA is TGTGCCAGCAGCTTACTAGGAGCGCAGTATTTT. The chain links TRBV7-9 to TRBJ2-3, with D unresolved. The germline CDR1 and CDR2 sequences are SEHNR and FQNEAQ (reference sequence). The CDR3 runs to 11 residues. V was clipped by 2 bases and J by 10 bases, with 7 bases between them.

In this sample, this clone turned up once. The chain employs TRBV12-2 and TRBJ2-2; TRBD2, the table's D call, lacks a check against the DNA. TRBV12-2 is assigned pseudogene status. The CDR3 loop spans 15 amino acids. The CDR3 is CASRLAEGCSGELFF. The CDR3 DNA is TGTGCAAGTCGCTTAGCGGAGGGATGTAGCGGGGAGCTGTTTTTT.

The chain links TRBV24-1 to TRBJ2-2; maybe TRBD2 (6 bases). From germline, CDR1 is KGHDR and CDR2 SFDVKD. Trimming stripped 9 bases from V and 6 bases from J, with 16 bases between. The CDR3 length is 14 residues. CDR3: CATPPSGEAGELFF. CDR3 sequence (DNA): TGTGCCACCCCCCCATCGGGGGAAGCCGGGGAGCTGTTTTTT.

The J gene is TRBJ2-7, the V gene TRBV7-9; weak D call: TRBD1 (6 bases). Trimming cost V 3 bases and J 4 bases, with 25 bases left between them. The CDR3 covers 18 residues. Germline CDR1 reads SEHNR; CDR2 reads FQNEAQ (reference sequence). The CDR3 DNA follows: TGTGCCAGCAGCTTTACCCTTTTTACAGGGACGGGATCTTACGAGCAGTACTTC. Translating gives CASSFTLFTGTGSYEQYF.

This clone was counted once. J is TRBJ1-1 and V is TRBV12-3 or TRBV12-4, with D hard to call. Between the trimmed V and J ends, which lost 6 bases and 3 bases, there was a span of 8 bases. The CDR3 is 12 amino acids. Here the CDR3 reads CASSSRDTEAFF. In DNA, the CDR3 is TGTGCCAGCAGCAGCCGGGACACTGAAGCTTTCTTT.

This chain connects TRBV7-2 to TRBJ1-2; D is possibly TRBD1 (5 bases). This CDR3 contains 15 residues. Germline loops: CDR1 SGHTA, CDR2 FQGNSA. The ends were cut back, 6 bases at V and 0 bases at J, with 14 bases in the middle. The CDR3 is CASSLGAGTNYGYTF. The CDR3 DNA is TGTGCCAGCAGTCTTGGGGCAGGGACTAACTATGGCTACACCTTC.

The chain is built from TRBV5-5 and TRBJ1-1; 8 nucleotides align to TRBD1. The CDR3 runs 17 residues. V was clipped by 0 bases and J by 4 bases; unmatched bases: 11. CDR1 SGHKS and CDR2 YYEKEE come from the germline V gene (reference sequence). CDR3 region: CASSLAVDRGMSTEAFF. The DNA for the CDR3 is TGTGCCAGCAGCTTGGCCGTAGACAGGGGTATGAGCACTGAAGCTTTCTTT.

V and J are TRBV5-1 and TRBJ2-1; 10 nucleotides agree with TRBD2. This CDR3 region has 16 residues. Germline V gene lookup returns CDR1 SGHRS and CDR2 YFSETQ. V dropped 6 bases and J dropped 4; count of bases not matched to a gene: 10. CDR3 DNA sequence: TGCGCCAGCACCGGGGTAGCGGGGGGATTGTACAATGAGCAGTTCTTC. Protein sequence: CASTGVAGGLYNEQFF.